Listed below are T cell receptor beta chains from one sample, sequenced in a study of shared clonotypes between healthy human individuals. The protocol was immunoSEQ multiplex PCR, while the TCRdb copy is restricted to in-frame clones and leaves out a portion. This table holds 550,000 to 700,000 clones, roughly 73% found once. Sequencing input: memory CD4+ T cells sorted from blood. These TCRs come from a woman between 25 and 40 years old in good health. The CDR3 runs from the conserved cysteine through the conserved F or W. The order of the fields is D gene, V gene, clone size, J gene, CDR3 protein, CDR3 DNA. The D gene is left open where the match is weak. The size field is filled for only some rows; it gives once, few, many or a size class.

D: .
V: TRBV18
size: .
J: TRBJ2-6
CDR3: CASSPRVAGANVLTF
DNA: TGTGCCAGCTCACCACGGGTTGCTGGGGCCAACGTCCTGACTTTC

D: TRBD1
V: TRBV14
size: .
J: TRBJ1-1
CDR3: CASSPTDRGLTEAFF
DNA: TGTGCCAGCAGCCCGACGGACAGGGGGCTCACTGAAGCTTTCTTT

D: TRBD2
V: TRBV30
size: once
J: TRBJ2-2
CDR3: CALTLAGDWTGELFF
DNA: TGTGCCTTAACGCTAGCGGGAGACTGGACCGGGGAGCTGTTTTTT

D: .
V: TRBV27
size: .
J: TRBJ1-1
CDR3: CASSSSTLRVNTEAFF
DNA: TGTGCCAGCAGTTCGTCTACACTAAGGGTGAACACTGAAGCTTTCTTT

D: .
V: TRBV30
size: .
J: TRBJ1-2
CDR3: CAWSSGSGYGYTF
DNA: TGTGCCTGGAGTTCAGGGTCTGGCTATGGCTACACCTTC

D: TRBD1
V: TRBV25-1
size: .
J: TRBJ2-1
CDR3: CASSDRTGYPYNEQFF
DNA: TGTGCCAGCAGTGATAGGACAGGGTATCCCTACAATGAGCAGTTCTTC

D: .
V: TRBV5-1
size: .
J: TRBJ2-2
CDR3: CASARGNTGELFF
DNA: TGCGCCAGCGCGAGGGGGAACACCGGGGAGCTGTTTTTT

D: TRBD1
V: TRBV19
size: .
J: TRBJ1-5
CDR3: CASRTDRANNQPQHF
DNA: TGTGCCAGTAGAACCGACAGGGCTAACAATCAGCCCCAGCATTTT

D: TRBD2
V: TRBV10-3
size: .
J: TRBJ2-7
CDR3: CAISKTSGEQYF
DNA: TGTGCCATCAGTAAAACTAGCGGCGAGCAGTACTTC

D: TRBD1
V: TRBV7-9
size: .
J: TRBJ2-7
CDR3: CASSQQGDSYEQYF
DNA: TGTGCCAGCAGTCAACAGGGGGACTCCTACGAGCAGTACTTC

D: TRBD1
V: TRBV5-1
size: few
J: TRBJ2-6
CDR3: CASSVRTGGASGANVLTF
DNA: TGCGCCAGCAGCGTTAGGACAGGGGGCGCCTCTGGGGCCAACGTCCTGACTTTC

D: .
V: TRBV7-9
size: .
J: TRBJ2-7
CDR3: CASRAPVGPDSYEQYF
DNA: TGTGCCAGCAGAGCCCCAGTGGGTCCAGACTCCTACGAGCAGTACTTC

D: TRBD1
V: TRBV5-1
size: medium-sized
J: TRBJ1-3
CDR3: CASSLPGTGAGNTIYF
DNA: TGCGCCAGCAGCTTGCCCGGGACAGGGGCTGGAAACACCATATATTTT

D: TRBD1
V: TRBV28
size: once
J: TRBJ1-2
CDR3: CASKPGGQGHDYTF
DNA: TGTGCCAGCAAACCTGGAGGACAGGGACACGACTACACCTTC

D: TRBD2
V: TRBV6-1
size: .
J: TRBJ2-3
CDR3: CASSERAGGPPDTQYF
DNA: TGTGCCAGCAGTGAACGGGCGGGAGGGCCCCCAGATACGCAGTATTTT

D: .
V: TRBV27
size: .
J: TRBJ2-1
CDR3: CASSFDTEQFF
DNA: TGTGCCAGCAGTTTTGACACAGAGCAGTTCTTC

D: TRBD1
V: TRBV15
size: .
J: TRBJ1-2
CDR3: CATSRNPGGALMWGYTF
DNA: TGTGCCACCAGCAGAAACCCAGGGGGGGCGTTGATGTGGGGCTACACCTTC

D: TRBD2
V: TRBV5-1
size: few
J: TRBJ2-3
CDR3: CASSLDGGSRDTQYF
DNA: TGCGCCAGCAGCTTGGACGGCGGGAGTAGAGATACGCAGTATTTT

D: TRBD1
V: TRBV19
size: .
J: TRBJ1-5
CDR3: CASSSGQGVGQPQHF
DNA: TGTGCCAGTAGTTCTGGACAGGGGGTCGGTCAGCCCCAGCATTTT

D: .
V: TRBV5-1
size: .
J: TRBJ2-1
CDR3: CASSFVAELGNEQFF
DNA: TGCGCCAGCAGCTTCGTAGCGGAGTTAGGAAATGAGCAGTTCTTC

D: .
V: TRBV18
size: .
J: TRBJ2-3
CDR3: CASSPSGPAGDTQYF
DNA: TGTGCCAGCTCACCATCCGGCCCCGCGGGAGATACGCAGTATTTT

D: TRBD2
V: TRBV28
size: .
J: TRBJ2-7
CDR3: CASSTPALAGRYEQYF
DNA: TGTGCCAGCAGTACCCCTGCGCTAGCGGGAAGGTACGAGCAGTACTTC

D: TRBD2
V: TRBV30
size: .
J: TRBJ2-2
CDR3: CAWSTGTTNTGELFF
DNA: TGTGCCTGGAGTACCGGGACTACGAACACCGGGGAGCTGTTTTTT

D: TRBD1
V: TRBV7-9
size: .
J: TRBJ2-4
CDR3: CASSPRGQGAKNIQYF
DNA: TGTGCCAGCAGCCCTCGGGGACAGGGGGCCAAAAACATTCAGTACTTC

D: TRBD1
V: TRBV5-4
size: .
J: TRBJ2-7
CDR3: CASSLRGTGVEQYF
DNA: TGTGCCAGCAGTTTGCGAGGGACAGGGGTTGAGCAGTACTTC

D: .
V: TRBV28
size: .
J: TRBJ1-2
CDR3: CASSLAGAYGYTF
DNA: TGTGCCAGCAGTTTAGCAGGGGCCTATGGCTACACCTTC

D: .
V: TRBV5-1
size: few
J: TRBJ2-1
CDR3: CASSLGGRYNEQFF
DNA: TGCGCCAGCAGCTTGGGAGGGAGGTACAATGAGCAGTTCTTC

D: TRBD1
V: TRBV6-6
size: .
J: TRBJ1-2
CDR3: CASSYRQGKNYGYTF
DNA: TGTGCCAGCAGTTACCGACAGGGGAAAAACTATGGCTACACCTTC

D: .
V: TRBV6-1
size: few
J: TRBJ2-7
CDR3: CASSELGRPPYEQYF
DNA: TGTGCCAGCAGTGAATTGGGGAGGCCTCCCTACGAGCAGTACTTC

D: .
V: TRBV7-8
size: .
J: TRBJ1-1
CDR3: CASSTGQTNTEAFF
DNA: TGTGCCAGCAGCACGGGACAAACGAACACTGAAGCTTTCTTT

D: TRBD1
V: TRBV2
size: once
J: TRBJ1-4
CDR3: CASSGTGFNEKLFF
DNA: TGTGCCAGCAGTGGGACAGGCTTTAATGAAAAACTGTTTTTT

D: TRBD2
V: TRBV6-6
size: .
J: TRBJ2-7
CDR3: CASSRLAGGYEQYF
DNA: TGTGCCAGCAGCCGACTAGCGGGAGGATACGAGCAGTACTTC

D: .
V: TRBV19
size: .
J: TRBJ1-5
CDR3: CASSIDQLQQFWGQPQHF
DNA: TGTGCCAGTAGTATAGACCAATTACAGCAATTTTGGGGTCAGCCCCAGCATTTT

D: .
V: TRBV27
size: .
J: TRBJ2-3
CDR3: CASSLGDVSTDTQYF
DNA: TGTGCCAGCAGTTTAGGAGACGTTAGCACAGATACGCAGTATTTT

D: .
V: TRBV19
size: few
J: TRBJ2-6
CDR3: CASTPRPSSGANVLTF
DNA: TGTGCCAGTACTCCCCGACCGAGCTCTGGGGCCAACGTCCTGACTTTC

D: TRBD1
V: TRBV7-6
size: .
J: TRBJ2-2
CDR3: CASSSTPGGQGLGELFF
DNA: TGTGCCAGCAGCTCTACTCCCGGGGGACAGGGTTTAGGGGAGCTGTTTTTT

D: .
V: TRBV5-1
size: few
J: TRBJ2-7
CDR3: CASSLGGRSYEQYF
DNA: TGCGCCAGCAGCTTGGGGGGGAGATCCTACGAGCAGTACTTC

D: .
V: TRBV5-6
size: .
J: TRBJ1-2
CDR3: CASSLNYGYTF
DNA: TGTGCCAGCAGCTTGAACTATGGCTACACCTTC

D: .
V: TRBV29-1
size: few
J: TRBJ2-2
CDR3: CSVDYGNTGELFF
DNA: TGCAGCGTTGATTACGGGAACACCGGGGAGCTGTTTTTT

D: TRBD1
V: TRBV20-1
size: .
J: TRBJ1-1
CDR3: CSATWTGEAFF
DNA: TGCAGTGCTACATGGACAGGTGAAGCTTTCTTT

D: .
V: TRBV10-3
size: .
J: TRBJ2-2
CDR3: CAISDVGSNTGELFF
DNA: TGTGCCATCAGTGATGTGGGCTCGAACACCGGGGAGCTGTTTTTT

D: TRBD1
V: TRBV5-1
size: once
J: TRBJ2-2
CDR3: CASRWGQGNTGELFF
DNA: TGCGCCAGCAGATGGGGACAGGGGAACACCGGGGAGCTGTTTTTT

D: .
V: TRBV6-4
size: .
J: TRBJ1-1
CDR3: CASSPFSGAEAFF
DNA: TGTGCCAGCAGTCCGTTTTCCGGGGCTGAAGCTTTCTTT

D: .
V: TRBV28
size: .
J: TRBJ2-5
CDR3: CASSLSWGLGETQYF
DNA: TGTGCCAGCAGTCTTAGTTGGGGACTTGGAGAGACCCAGTACTTC

D: .
V: TRBV6-1
size: .
J: TRBJ1-5
CDR3: CASRQGLLNQPQHF
DNA: TGTGCCAGCAGACAGGGTTTGCTCAATCAGCCCCAGCATTTT

D: .
V: TRBV5-5
size: once
J: TRBJ2-2
CDR3: CASSSGVVNTGELFF
DNA: TGTGCCAGCAGCTCGGGAGTGGTGAACACCGGGGAGCTGTTTTTT